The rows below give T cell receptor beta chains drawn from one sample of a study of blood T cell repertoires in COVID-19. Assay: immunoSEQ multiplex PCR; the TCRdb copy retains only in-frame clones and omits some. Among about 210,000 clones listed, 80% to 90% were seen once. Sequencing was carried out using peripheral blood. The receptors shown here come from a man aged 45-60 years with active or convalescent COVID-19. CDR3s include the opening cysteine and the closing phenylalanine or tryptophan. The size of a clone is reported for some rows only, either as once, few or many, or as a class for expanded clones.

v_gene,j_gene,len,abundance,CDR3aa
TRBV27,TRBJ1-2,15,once,CASSPDPTGGHGYTF
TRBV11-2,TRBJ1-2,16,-,CASSLVQGVVNYGYTF
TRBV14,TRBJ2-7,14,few,CASKPRDSSYEQYF
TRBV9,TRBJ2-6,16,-,CASSPPTGLGANVLTF
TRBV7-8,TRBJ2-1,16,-,CASSFRTSGKDNEQFF
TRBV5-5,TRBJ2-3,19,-,CASSWRGDRGQGRTDTQYF
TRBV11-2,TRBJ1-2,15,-,CASSLGAGAQGGYTF
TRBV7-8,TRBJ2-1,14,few,CASSFGGPYNEQFF
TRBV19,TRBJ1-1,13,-,CASSTEIQGRAFF
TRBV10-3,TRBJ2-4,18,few,CAISETLLGQGAKNIQYF
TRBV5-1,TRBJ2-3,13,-,CASSYSVTDTQYF
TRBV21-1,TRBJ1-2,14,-,CASSPGILFDGYTF
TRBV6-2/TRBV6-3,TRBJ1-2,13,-,CASSQRTGYGYTF
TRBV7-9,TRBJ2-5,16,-,CASSLGGQAHGETQYF